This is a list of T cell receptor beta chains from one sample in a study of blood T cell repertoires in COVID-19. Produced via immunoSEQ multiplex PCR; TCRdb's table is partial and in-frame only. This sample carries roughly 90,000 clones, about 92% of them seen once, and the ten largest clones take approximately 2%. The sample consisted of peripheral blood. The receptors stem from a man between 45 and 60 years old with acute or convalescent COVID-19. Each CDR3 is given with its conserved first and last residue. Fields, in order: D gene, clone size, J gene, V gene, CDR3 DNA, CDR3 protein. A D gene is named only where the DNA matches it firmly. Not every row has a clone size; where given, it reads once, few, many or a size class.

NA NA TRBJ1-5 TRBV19 TGTGCCAGTAGTATAGGTGAGAGGGGGATGGTTCAGCCCCAGCATTTT CASSIGERGMVQPQHF
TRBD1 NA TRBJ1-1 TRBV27 TGTGCCAGCAGTCTTCGACAGGGACACACTGAAGCTTTCTTT CASSLRQGHTEAFF
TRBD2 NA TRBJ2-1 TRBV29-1 TGCAGCGTTGAAGGACTCCCGGGACTAAACTCCTACAATGAGCAGTTCTTC CSVEGLPGLNSYNEQFF
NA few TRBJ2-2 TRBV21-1 TGTGCCAGCAGCAAAGGTAGACAGGGAGACACCGGGGAGCTGTTTTTT CASSKGRQGDTGELFF
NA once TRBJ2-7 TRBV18 TGTGCCAGCTCACCAGCAGATACCTACGAGCAGTACTTC CASSPADTYEQYF
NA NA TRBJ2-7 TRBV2 TGTGCCAGCAGTGGTGGTAGGGGCGAGCAGTACTTC CASSGGRGEQYF
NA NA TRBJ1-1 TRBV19 TGTGCCAGTAGTATATCCAACAGGGTCACTGAAGCTTTCTTT CASSISNRVTEAFF
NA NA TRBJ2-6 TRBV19 TGTGCCAGTATCCCGGGAACTGGGGCCAACGTCCTGACTTTC CASIPGTGANVLTF
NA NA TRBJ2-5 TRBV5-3 TGTGCCAGAAGCCCGCCCGGTATCCTTTCGGAGACCCAGTACTTC CARSPPGILSETQYF
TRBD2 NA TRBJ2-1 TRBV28 TGTGCCACCCAGCCGGGGGGTAACAATGAGCAGTTCTTC CATQPGGNNEQFF
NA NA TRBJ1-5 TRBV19 TGTGCCAGTAGTATTTTCCAGGGAGGAAGCCAGCCCCAGCATTTT CASSIFQGGSQPQHF
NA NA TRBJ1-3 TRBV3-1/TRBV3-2 TGTGCCAGCAGCCAGGGGCATGGAAACACCATATATTTT CASSQGHGNTIYF
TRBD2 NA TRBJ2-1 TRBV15 TGTGCCACCAGCAGAGGAGGACTAGCGAACTACAATGAGCAGTTCTTC CATSRGGLANYNEQFF
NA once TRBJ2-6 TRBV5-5 TGTGCCAGCAGCTTAGGACACGATAGCTCTGGGGCCAACGTCCTGACTTTC CASSLGHDSSGANVLTF
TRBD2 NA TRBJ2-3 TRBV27 TGTGCCAGCAGTTTCGGGGGGACCCCAGATACGCAGTATTTT CASSFGGTPDTQYF
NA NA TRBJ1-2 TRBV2 TGTGCCAGCAGTTATAACTATGGCTACACCTTC CASSYNYGYTF
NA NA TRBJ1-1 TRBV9 TGTGCCAGCAGCGGCCAGGGTGGGGAAACTGAAGCTTTCTTT CASSGQGGETEAFF
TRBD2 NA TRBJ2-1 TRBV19 TGTGCCAGTAGCCTCTCCATCGGACTAGCGGGAGTATTGAATGAGCAGTTCTTC CASSLSIGLAGVLNEQFF
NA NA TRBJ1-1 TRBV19 TGTGCCAGTAGTACAGGGGTCATGAACACTGAAGCTTTCTTT CASSTGVMNTEAFF
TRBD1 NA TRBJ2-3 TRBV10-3 TGTGCCATCAGTTTAGAGACAGGGACGCAGTATTTT CAISLETGTQYF
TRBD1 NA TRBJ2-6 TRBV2 TGTGCCAGCAGTGTCGTCAGGGGGCACTCTGGGGCCAACGTCCTGACTTTC CASSVVRGHSGANVLTF
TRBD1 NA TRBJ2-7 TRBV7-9 TGTGCCAGCAGCACCGGGACAGTCTACGAGCAGTACTTC CASSTGTVYEQYF